These T cell receptor beta chains were read from a single sample in a study of a mutant IDH1 vaccine in newly diagnosed glioma. No antigen is known for these receptors. Assay used: immunoSEQ multiplex PCR; TCRdb lists only in-frame clones, some missing. This sample has about 36,000 clones, with 75% to 85% found just once. Sequenced material: peripheral blood mononuclear cells (PBMCs), taken from a glioma patient whose treatment included an IDH1 peptide vaccine. The receptors derive from a woman in her 30s with glioma. Some clones in this sample may be carry-over from other donors' samples. The CDR3 runs from the conserved cysteine through the conserved F or W. The D gene is left open where the match is weak. Clone sizes are given selectively: once, few, many, or a class where the clone is expanded.

TGTGCCAGCAGTGGAGGGCTAGCGGGGAACTACGAGCAGTACTTC,CASSGGLAGNYEQYF,TRBV2,TRBJ2-7,NA,TRBD2
TGTGCCAGCAGGGGGACTAGCATGGGCCCCCTGAACAATGAGCAGTTCTTC,CASRGTSMGPLNNEQFF,TRBV11-3,TRBJ2-1,NA,TRBD2
TGTGCCAGCAGCCCAAACAGGGTCTATGGCTACACCTTC,CASSPNRVYGYTF,TRBV6-1,TRBJ1-2,once,NA
TGTGCCAGCAGCTTATTTCGCGGAGAGGCTTTCTTT,CASSLFRGEAFF,TRBV7-8,TRBJ1-1,few,NA
TGTGCCAGCAGCGTAGGGACCCTTGGGGGCTACACCTTC,CASSVGTLGGYTF,TRBV9,TRBJ1-2,NA,NA
TGTGCCAGCAGCTCACACCCCCAGAATGAGCAGTTCTTC,CASSSHPQNEQFF,TRBV5-4,TRBJ2-1,NA,NA
TGTGCCAGCAGCCTAGGGGGAGTAGGATGGTCTTCACCCCTCCACTTT,CASSLGGVGWSSPLHF,TRBV11-2,TRBJ1-6,NA,NA
TGCGCCAGCAGCTTGGGGGGTCCTGACAGCTACGAGCAGTACTTC,CASSLGGPDSYEQYF,TRBV5-1,TRBJ2-7,NA,NA
TGTGCCAGCAGCGGAGGGACAACCTACGAGCAGTACTTC,CASSGGTTYEQYF,TRBV5-4,TRBJ2-7,NA,NA
TGTGCCAGAAGAAGGGACAGGGAGAACACTGAAGCTTTCTTT,CARRRDRENTEAFF,TRBV5-3,TRBJ1-1,NA,TRBD1
TGTGCCAGCAGCCCGGCAAGGGACAGGCTCTATGGCTACACCTTC,CASSPARDRLYGYTF,TRBV7-8,TRBJ1-2,NA,TRBD1
TGTGCCAGCAGCTTACTGGGAGGGACTGAAGCTTTCTTT,CASSLLGGTEAFF,TRBV11-3,TRBJ1-1,NA,NA
TGTGCCAGCAGCCCAAGCTACAATGAGCAGTTCTTC,CASSPSYNEQFF,TRBV2,TRBJ2-1,NA,NA
TGTGCCAGCAGCCCTCGGGGACGGGGAGGCTACACCTTC,CASSPRGRGGYTF,TRBV5-4,TRBJ1-2,NA,NA
TGTGCCAGTAGTATCAGGGCGAACACTGAAGCTTTCTTT,CASSIRANTEAFF,TRBV19,TRBJ1-1,few,NA
TGTGCCAGCAGCAGTAGCGGACACACCGGGGAGCTGTTTTTT,CASSSSGHTGELFF,TRBV7-2,TRBJ2-2,NA,NA
TGCGCCAGCAGCATCGGGACAGTACGAACAGATACGCAGTATTTT,CASSIGTVRTDTQYF,TRBV5-1,TRBJ2-3,NA,TRBD1
TGTGCCAGCAGCTTGGCCCCCCAAGGCACAGATACGCAGTATTTT,CASSLAPQGTDTQYF,TRBV5-6,TRBJ2-3,NA,NA
TGCGCCAGCAGCCCTCGGGGGAGCGGGAGGTCAGATACGCAGTATTTT,CASSPRGSGRSDTQYF,TRBV5-1,TRBJ2-3,NA,TRBD2
TGTGCCACCAGCAGACCGAGGACAGGCGGAGACACTGAAGCTTTCTTT,CATSRPRTGGDTEAFF,TRBV15,TRBJ1-1,NA,TRBD1
TGTGCCAGCAGCAAAGAACCAGACTCCTATGGCTACACCTTC,CASSKEPDSYGYTF,TRBV21-1,TRBJ1-2,NA,NA
TGTGCCAGCAGCCGGTCGGGGGAGGGCTACAATGAAAAACTGTTTTTT,CASSRSGEGYNEKLFF,TRBV7-9,TRBJ1-4,NA,NA
TGTGCCAGCTCACCCCCGGGACTAGCGGGACTCGAATCCTACAATGAGCAGTTCTTC,CASSPPGLAGLESYNEQFF,TRBV18,TRBJ2-1,NA,TRBD2
TGTGCCAGCTCACCATCCGGGGGTTACTATGGCTACACCTTC,CASSPSGGYYGYTF,TRBV18,TRBJ1-2,NA,NA
TGTGCCAGCAGCGCCACTAGAATCACTGAAGCTTTCTTT,CASSATRITEAFF,TRBV7-9,TRBJ1-1,NA,NA
TGTGCCAGCAGTTCCAGCTCCTACAATGAGCAGTTCTTC,CASSSSSYNEQFF,TRBV27,TRBJ2-1,NA,NA
TGTGCCAGCTCACACGGACAGGGAACAGATACGCAGTATTTT,CASSHGQGTDTQYF,TRBV18,TRBJ2-3,NA,TRBD1
TGTGCCAGTAGTATAGTGCCCAGCGGGGTGGACCGCAATGAGCAGTTCTTC,CASSIVPSGVDRNEQFF,TRBV19,TRBJ2-1,NA,TRBD2
TGTGCCAGCAGCGGCGGGACTAGCGGGAGGGTGGCGACCGAGCAGTACTTC,CASSGGTSGRVATEQYF,TRBV5-4,TRBJ2-7,once,TRBD2
TGCAGCGTTGAAGGGGAGACAGGGTTCTCTCCCTACGAGCAGTACTTC,CSVEGETGFSPYEQYF,TRBV29-1,TRBJ2-7,NA,TRBD1
TGTGCCAGCAGTCCCTTCCCAGCTAGTTACGATGAGCAGTTCTTC,CASSPFPASYDEQFF,TRBV6-5,TRBJ2-1,NA,NA
TGCGCCAGCAGTCCGGGGAACACTGAAGCTTTCTTT,CASSPGNTEAFF,TRBV4-3,TRBJ1-1,NA,NA
TGTGCCAGTAGTTTCCGTACCGAAGCTTTCTTT,CASSFRTEAFF,TRBV19,TRBJ1-1,NA,NA
TGTGCCAGCAGCGTAAAATCCGGGAGAGAGGGGTTGGTTAGTCCCGGGGAGCTGTTTTTT,CASSVKSGREGLVSPGELFF,TRBV9,TRBJ2-2,NA,NA
TGCGCCAGCAGCGACCAGGGGGACCACGAGCAGTACTTC,CASSDQGDHEQYF,TRBV4-1,TRBJ2-7,NA,TRBD1
TGCGCCAGCAGCTTGGCCGGTGCGGGGGCTAACACTGAAGCTTTCTTT,CASSLAGAGANTEAFF,TRBV5-1,TRBJ1-1,NA,NA
TGTGCCAGCAGTTTAGGGGGGTACCAAGAGACCCAGTACTTC,CASSLGGYQETQYF,TRBV27,TRBJ2-5,NA,NA
TGTGCCAGCAGCTTAGAAAGCAGGGAACCCTACGAGCAGTACTTC,CASSLESREPYEQYF,TRBV11-2,TRBJ2-7,NA,NA
TGCGCCAGCAGCTTGGAGGGTATGAACACTGAAGCTTTCTTT,CASSLEGMNTEAFF,TRBV5-1,TRBJ1-1,few,NA
TGTGCCAGCAGCTTGGGAGGGGGCCCTATCTTGATGGCCTACAATGAGCAGTTCTTC,CASSLGGGPILMAYNEQFF,TRBV5-6,TRBJ2-1,NA,TRBD1